The 8 T cell receptor beta chains presented below share a single source sample, sequenced in a study of shared clonotypes between healthy human individuals. As defined, naive CD8 cells were CD45RO-negative and positively selected for CCR7, with terminally differentiated effector memory CD45RA+ cells excluded. The data were produced by immunoSEQ multiplex PCR, yet TCRdb's version contains in-frame clones alone and is incomplete. The table records about 600,000 clones, 95% to 96% of them present only once. Sequencing used naive CD8+ T cells sorted from blood. Receptors originate from a woman aged 30 to 39 in good health.

Only one count was recorded for this clone. The V and J genes are TRBV6-5 and TRBJ1-5; D ambiguous. V lost 4 bases, J lost 2 bases, and 9 bases lay in between. The CDR3 loop spans 14 amino acids. Germline V gives CDR1 MNHEY, CDR2 SVGAGI. CDR3 DNA: TGTGCCAGCAGTTTTGAGGGTGGCAATCAGCCCCAGCATTTT. This gives the protein CASSFEGGNQPQHF.

This sequence joins TRBV9 and TRBJ2-5; D possibly corresponds to TRBD2 (6 bases). The CDR3 contains 14 residues. V was shortened by 0 bases and J by 4 bases, with 10 bases between the two germline ends. CDR1 and CDR2 (germline): SGDLS, YYNGEE. Written as DNA, the CDR3 is TGTGCCAGCAGCGTAGGCGGGGTGGCAGAGACCCAGTACTTC. Translation: CASSVGGVAETQYF.

The chain employs TRBV4-1 and TRBJ2-7, with TRBD1 identical over 9 bases. The V gene end was trimmed by 3 bases and the J gene end by 7 bases; junction bases not matched to a gene: 10. The CDR3 contains 15 residues. Germline-derived CDR1 and CDR2 are MGHRA and YSYEKL. CDR3 sequence: CASSQDTGTGNEQYF. For the CDR3, the DNA is TGCGCCAGCAGCCAGGATACCGGGACAGGGAATGAGCAGTACTTC.

This clone showed up just once. The genes are TRBV28 and TRBJ2-1; 11 bases align to TRBD2. Looked up from germline, CDR1 is MDHEN and CDR2 is SYDVKM. The CDR3 consists of 14 residues. The J segment lost 4 bases and the V segment lost 6 bases, leaving 2 bases of the junction unmatched. CDR3 region: CASSTSGSYNEQFF. The CDR3 nucleotides read TGTGCCAGCAGCACTAGCGGGAGTTACAATGAGCAGTTCTTC.

The chain joins TRBV28 to TRBJ2-7; the match to TRBD1 covers 9 bases. Germline trimming cut 5 bases from V and 6 bases from J; bases unmatched to any gene: 8. The germline V gene encodes CDR1 MDHEN and CDR2 SYDVKM. The CDR3 runs to 14 residues. CDR3 sequence (DNA): TGTGCCAGCAGTCGGACAGGGGCGGCGGGCGAGCAGTACTTC. Its translation: CASSRTGAAGEQYF.

The chain has TRBV27 and TRBJ1-6; D uncertain. Germline CDR1 and CDR2: MNHEY and SMNVEV (reference sequence). Trimming took off 2 bases at V and 11 bases at J, with 7 bases between the two ends. CDR3 length: 12 residues. This CDR3 reads CASSLVGAPLHF. The CDR3 DNA is TGTGCCAGCAGTTTAGTCGGAGCACCCCTCCACTTT.

The J gene is TRBJ1-2, the V gene TRBV5-5; tentatively, D is TRBD1 (5 bases). Trimming cost V 0 bases and J 0 bases, with 9 bases left between them. This CDR3 comprises 15 residues. Germline V gene lookup returns CDR1 SGHKS and CDR2 YYEKEE (reference sequence). DNA of the CDR3: TGTGCCAGCAGCTTGGCCGGGGCGGCTAACTATGGCTACACCTTC. Amino acid sequence: CASSLAGAANYGYTF. The full variable domain, completed using reference TRBV5-5 and TRBJ1-2, is DAGVTQSPTHLIKTRGQQVTLRCSPISGHKSVSWYQQVLGQGPQFIFQYYEKEERGRGNFPDRFSARQFPNYSSELNVNALLLGDSALYLCASSLAGAANYGYTFGSGTRLTVV.

The rearrangement uses TRBV6-6 and TRBJ2-5; TRBD1 or TRBD2 may be the D gene (5 bases each). V dropped 2 bases and J dropped 1 base, with 11 bases sitting between them. This CDR3 is built from 15 residues. Per germline, CDR1 MNHNY and CDR2 SVGAGI (reference sequence). CDR3 loop: CASSYAPGLQETQYF. In nucleotides, the CDR3 is TGTGCCAGCAGTTACGCCCCGGGGCTCCAAGAGACCCAGTACTTC.